Shown below are 2 T cell receptor beta chains from a single sample sequenced in a study of blood T cells in healthy people across ages. For the second PCR, which ran for 7 to 11 cycles, a sample-barcoded 5' primer and a J-beta primer mix were used. TCRdb fed the 5' RACE reads into MiXCR, producing one record per CDR3 protein. The table includes around 1,500,000 distinct CDR3 sequences, 28% detected once. Sequences were obtained from blood. The receptors originated from a woman aged 30 to 39 in good health.

This clonotype was counted many times. The genes are TRBV20-1 and TRBJ2-5; D remains ambiguous. The CDR3 has 12 residues. V was trimmed by 6 bases and J by 6 bases, leaving 14 bases between them. CDR1 is DFQATT, CDR2 SNEGSKA, per germline (reference sequence). The CDR3 here is CSASPKAQTQYF. The CDR3 nucleotides are TGCAGTGCCTCCCCGAAGGCGCAGACCCAGTACTTC.

A few counts support this clonotype. The J gene is TRBJ2-6, the V gene TRBV18, with D unclear. The germline V and J ends were trimmed by 4 bases and 0 bases, with 16 bases remaining between them. CDR1 is KGHSH and CDR2 is LQKENI in the germline V gene. The CDR3 loop spans 18 amino acids. The CDR3 protein is CASSRRKPFSSGANVLTF. The CDR3 DNA sequence: TGTGCCAGCTCACGGCGGAAACCTTTTAGCTCTGGGGCCAACGTCCTGACTTTC.